This TCR beta chain was recovered during a study of T cell repertoires in cytomegalovirus infection. Study-level information: Used in the study were CMV epitopes, some recently identified and HLA-C-restricted, others well-studied and HLA-B-restricted. Carrying CMV and the relevant HLA type showed in public TCR beta signatures. Study-wide findings and caveats: Dominating the ex vivo response were TCR beta clonotypes that were CMV-specific and HLA-C-restricted.

As to this clonotype: What it binds is not known.

Using its own MiXCR run on the reads, TCRdb lists one record per CDR3 protein. The sample consists of around 310,000 distinct CDR3 sequences, under 35% of them appearing once. The CDR3 spans 17 residues. Trimming took 0 bases from V and 4 from J, leaving 17 bases between them. Per germline, CDR1 LGHDT and CDR2 YNNKEL (reference sequence). V usage is TRBV3-1 and J usage is TRBJ2-3, with D perhaps matching TRBD2 (6 bases). The starting material was cultured PBMCs, obtained from culture after CMV antigen stimulation. This receptor was obtained from a human donor in good health (CMV status not recorded). Some clones in this sample may be carry-over from other donors' samples. The CDR3 region has the DNA TGTGCCAGCAGCCAAGAGGATCTGGACTACGGGGCAGATACGCAGTATTTT. It translates to CASSQEDLDYGADTQYF.